Shown below are 28 T cell receptor beta chains from a single sample sequenced in a study of T cells after yellow fever vaccination. TCRdb passed the 5' RACE reads through MiXCR, listing each CDR3 protein once. The sample has 550,000 or so distinct CDR3 sequences; around 21% are singletons. The starting material was PBMCs, obtained 15 days after the yellow fever booster vaccination. Receptors originate from a man aged 30 to 45 who received the YFV17D yellow fever vaccine.

Only a few counts were recorded for this clonotype. This chain links TRBV6-5 with TRBJ2-3; D gene uncertain. Germline CDR1 MNHEY, CDR2 SVGAGI. V dropped 2 bases and J dropped 6 bases, with 12 bases sitting between them. This CDR3 region has 14 residues. CDR3 amino acids: CASSYAPWSDTQYF. In nucleotides, the CDR3 is TGTGCCAGCAGTTACGCCCCCTGGTCCGATACGCAGTATTTT.

The chain employs TRBV19 and TRBJ2-7; 9 bases are shared with TRBD1. The CDR3 is 14 residues long. After removal of 5 bases from V and 6 bases from J, the junction contained 8 bases not matched to a gene. Germline V gene data show CDR1 as LNHDA and CDR2 as SQIVND (reference sequence). The CDR3: CASSSKTGGVEQYF. CDR3 coding DNA: TGTGCCAGTAGTTCAAAAACAGGGGGCGTCGAGCAGTACTTC.

J is TRBJ2-7 and V is TRBV28; no definite D call. The CDR3 is 13 residues long. From germline, CDR1 is MDHEN and CDR2 SYDVKM. Deletions cut 3 bases from V and 6 bases from J, with 12 bases between. CDR3 amino acids: CASSFRQMIEQYF. The CDR3 nucleotides read TGTGCCAGCAGTTTCCGGCAGATGATCGAGCAGTACTTC.

This clonotype was detected only a few times. The CDR3 sequence is CATDPGQGNTGELFF. Here the CDR3 DNA reads TGCGCCACCGACCCGGGACAGGGCAACACCGGGGAGCTGTTTTTT. This chain joins TRBV5-1 and TRBJ2-2; 9 nucleotides line up with TRBD1. J gave up 2 bases and V 9 bases, and 8 bases lay outside the gene matches. The CDR3 is 15 amino acids. Per germline, CDR1 SGHRS and CDR2 YFSETQ.

This clonotype was counted between two and nine times. This chain links TRBV18 with TRBJ2-3; a possible D gene is TRBD2 (6 bases). V was pared by 3 bases and J by 0 bases, with 22 bases between. CDR1 is KGHSH, CDR2 LQKENI, per germline. The CDR3 contains 19 residues. CDR3 loop: CASSPRGTGVRMSTDTQYF. The CDR3 DNA reads TGTGCCAGCTCACCGAGGGGAACGGGAGTGAGAATGAGCACAGATACGCAGTATTTT.

The chain carries TRBV23-1 and TRBJ2-3, with TRBD1 identical over 10 bases. TRBV23-1 is identified as an open reading frame with a role that is uncertain. Unmatched junction bases numbered 11, after V lost 6 bases and J lost 2 bases. This CDR3 has 17 amino acids. The CDR3: CASSHPPGQGYTDTQYF. The CDR3 DNA follows: TGCGCCAGCAGCCACCCCCCGGGACAGGGGTACACAGATACGCAGTATTTT.

The gene calls are TRBV7-2 and TRBJ2-3; D unclear. V was shortened by 5 bases and J by 5 bases, with 11 bases between the two germline ends. Germline V gives CDR1 SGHTA, CDR2 FQGNSA. The CDR3 is 13 residues long. The CDR3 DNA follows: TGTGCCAGCAGCCCTGAATGGGGAGATACGCAGTATTTT. Protein sequence: CASSPEWGDTQYF. Using reference TRBV7-2 and TRBJ2-3 for the parts outside the CDR3, the full variable domain is GAGVSQSPSNKVTEKGKDVELRCDPISGHTALYWYRQSLGQGLEFLIYFQGNSAPDKSGLPSDRFSAERTGGSVSTLTIQRTQQEDSAVYLCASSPEWGDTQYFGPGTRLTVL.

The table lists this clonotype with a few counts. The chain joins TRBV29-1 to TRBJ2-1; 8 bases are a match to TRBD1. Losses at the gene ends were 8 bases for V and 3 bases for J; bases not matched to a gene: 6. Germline V lookup: CDR1 SQVTM, CDR2 ANQGSEA. This CDR3 region has 13 residues. This CDR3 is CSLSGGNYNEQFF. DNA of the CDR3: TGCAGCCTGTCAGGGGGCAACTACAATGAGCAGTTCTTC.

This sequence joins TRBV4-2 and TRBJ1-6, with a weak D call TRBD1 (5 bases). V lost 1 base and J 10 bases, leaving 17 bases between the germline ends. The CDR3 extends over 16 amino acids. Germline V gives CDR1 LGHNA, CDR2 YNFKEQ. The DNA for the CDR3 is TGTGCCAGCAGCCAAGCCCCCGTGGGGGGTTCATCACCCCTCCACTTT. The encoded protein is CASSQAPVGGSSPLHF.

In its sample, this clonotype was seen many times. This chain connects TRBV27 to TRBJ2-3, with D perhaps given as TRBD1 or TRBD2 (5 bases each). V shed 5 bases and J shed 0 bases, with 24 bases lying between them. Per the germline V gene, CDR1 is MNHEY and CDR2 is SMNVEV (reference sequence). The CDR3 is 19 residues long. In DNA, the CDR3 is TGTGCCAGCAGTCCCGCTGGGACGCTCCGAGCCGATAGCACAGATACGCAGTATTTT. Its protein is CASSPAGTLRADSTDTQYF.

This clonotype was observed a few times. V is TRBV25-1 and J is TRBJ2-2, with D maybe TRBD1 (6 bases). Germline V gives CDR1 MGHDK, CDR2 SYGVNS. The CDR3 loop spans 13 amino acids. V was shortened by 10 bases and J by 5 bases, with 14 bases between the two germline ends. The CDR3 loop reads CATRQALTGELFF. CDR3 sequence (DNA): TGTGCCACCAGACAGGCCTTAACCGGGGAGCTGTTTTTT.

V usage is TRBV7-9 and J usage is TRBJ2-1; no definite D call. Between the trimmed V and J ends, which lost 5 bases and 2 bases, there was a span of 13 bases. In germline, CDR1 is SEHNR, CDR2 FQNEAQ (reference sequence). This CDR3 spans 15 amino acids. CDR3 protein: CASSPRVRAYNEQFF. The CDR3 coding sequence is TGTGCCAGCAGCCCCCGGGTTAGGGCCTACAATGAGCAGTTCTTC.

The V and J genes are TRBV7-4 and TRBJ2-3; D unclear. This CDR3 comprises 15 residues. Per germline, CDR1 SGHVT and CDR2 SQSDAQ. V was cut by 0 bases and J by 6 bases, with 13 bases left in between. The DNA for the CDR3 is TGTGCCAGCAGCTTAGCGCATGCTATTTCTGATACGCAGTATTTT. The encoded protein is CASSLAHAISDTQYF.

CDR3 sequence: CSAREDLSWALGVQETQYF. CDR3 in DNA: TGCAGTGCTAGAGAAGATCTATCCTGGGCCCTCGGGGTCCAAGAGACCCAGTACTTC. The chain has TRBV20-1 and TRBJ2-5, with a weak D call TRBD2 (5 bases). Germline V gene sequence: CDR1 DFQATT, CDR2 SNEGSKA (reference sequence). CDR3 size: 19 residues. V gave up 0 bases and J gave up 1 base, with 24 bases separating them.

This clonotype appeared a few times. The CDR3 sequence is CSAKGDLAREQYF. The CDR3 DNA sequence: TGCAGTGCTAAAGGCGACTTAGCCCGCGAGCAGTACTTC. V is TRBV20-1 and J is TRBJ2-7, with D hard to call. V was clipped by 4 bases and J by 6 bases, with 16 bases between them. The V gene's germline CDR1 is DFQATT and CDR2 SNEGSKA (reference sequence). The CDR3 contains 13 residues.

This clonotype has just a few counts. The V gene is TRBV14, the J gene TRBJ2-1; TRBD2 matches at 9 bases. The germline V gene encodes CDR1 SGHDN and CDR2 FVKESK. V lost 2 bases, J lost 7 bases, and 9 bases stayed unmatched. The CDR3 covers 16 residues. This CDR3 is CASSQRGGRARNEQFF. CDR3 DNA: TGTGCCAGCAGCCAAAGGGGCGGGAGGGCCAGGAATGAGCAGTTCTTC.

The V call is TRBV5-1, the J call TRBJ2-3; possible D gene TRBD1, 5 bases. Germline CDR1 SGHRS, CDR2 YFSETQ. The V end lost 0 bases, the J end lost 4 bases, and 15 bases lay between the germline ends. The CDR3 loop spans 16 amino acids. The CDR3 DNA follows: TGCGCCAGCAGCTTGGCCCAGGGAAGTCCGGCAGATACGCAGTATTTT. The encoded protein is CASSLAQGSPADTQYF.

This clonotype showed up just once. V and J are TRBV19 and TRBJ1-1; no firm D call. Trimming took 3 bases from V and 4 from J, leaving 9 bases between them. The CDR3 totals 13 residues. Germline V lookup: CDR1 LNHDA, CDR2 SQIVND (reference sequence). The CDR3 reads CASSISGSTEAFF. The CDR3 region has the DNA TGTGCCAGTAGTATTTCAGGAAGCACTGAAGCTTTCTTT. Combining the CDR3 with reference TRBV19 and TRBJ1-1 gives the whole variable domain DGGITQSPKYLFRKEGQNVTLSCEQNLNHDAMYWYRQDPGQGLRLIYYSQIVNDFQKGDIAEGYSVSREKKESFPLTVTSAQKNPTAFYLCASSISGSTEAFFGQGTRLTVV.

The V and J genes are TRBV6-1 and TRBJ2-7, with D possibly TRBD1 on 6 matching bases. This CDR3 spans 14 amino acids. Germline V gene sequence: CDR1 MNHNS, CDR2 SASEGT. The V gene lost 7 bases and the J gene lost 3 bases, with 16 bases spanning the gap. The CDR3 DNA sequence: TGTGCCAGCACCCCAGGGGCGGTCTACTACGAGCAGTACTTC. Its translation: CASTPGAVYYEQYF.

The J gene is TRBJ2-1, the V gene TRBV4-2; TRBD1 aligns across 9 bases. V gave up 3 bases and J gave up 3 bases; unmatched junction bases: 12. The V gene's germline CDR1 is LGHNA and CDR2 YNFKEQ. The CDR3 runs 18 residues. CDR3 bases: TGTGCCAGCAGCCATACCCGACAGGGGGGAACGGACTACAATGAGCAGTTCTTC. As protein: CASSHTRQGGTDYNEQFF.

V and J are TRBV20-1 and TRBJ1-2; D is uncertain. Germline V CDR1 and CDR2: DFQATT, SNEGSKA (reference sequence). Trimming took 6 bases from V and 4 from J, leaving 12 bases between them. This CDR3 is 12 amino acids long. The CDR3 DNA reads TGCAGTGCGTCCGGACGGATCTATGGCTACACCTTC. Its protein is CSASGRIYGYTF.

The V and J genes are TRBV20-1 and TRBJ2-7; D is possibly TRBD2 (5 bases). Trimming stripped 0 bases from V and 2 bases from J, with 17 bases between. This CDR3 is 16 amino acids long. Germline V gene sequence: CDR1 DFQATT, CDR2 SNEGSKA (reference sequence). The DNA of the CDR3 is TGCAGTGCTAGAGATGTAGCTTGGCTAGCCCCCTACGAGCAGTACTTC. Translated, it gives CSARDVAWLAPYEQYF.

This clonotype was seen a few times. This chain uses TRBV14 with TRBJ2-2, with 8 nucleotides matching TRBD2. V shed 1 base and J 2 bases; nucleotides not matched to a gene: 3. The germline V gene encodes CDR1 SGHDN and CDR2 FVKESK. CDR3 length: 16 residues. Here the CDR3 DNA reads TGTGCCAGCAGCCAAGTAAGCGGGAGCAACACCGGGGAGCTGTTTTTT. Its protein product is CASSQVSGSNTGELFF.

This clonotype came up once. One junction end disagrees with the germline gene, perhaps due to a read error. V and J are TRBV19 and TRBJ2-2, with 8 bases aligning to TRBD2. There are 18 residues in the CDR3. Germline V gene lookup returns CDR1 LNHDA and CDR2 SQIVND (reference sequence). CDR3 region: CANSFLAGIRSNTGELFF. CDR3 DNA: TGTGCCAATAGTTTCCTAGCGGGCATCAGATCGAACACCGGGGAGCTGTTTTTT.

The chain recombines TRBV3-1 with TRBJ2-7; 8 bases agree with TRBD1. Germline V gene lookup returns CDR1 LGHDT and CDR2 YNNKEL (reference sequence). The CDR3 sequence is 14 residues long. J was trimmed by 3 bases and V by 2 bases; bases with no gene match: 3. The chain's CDR3 is CASSQLGTGYEQYF. CDR3 DNA sequence: TGTGCCAGCAGCCAACTTGGGACAGGCTACGAGCAGTACTTC.

This clonotype was found a few times. The chain joins TRBV9 to TRBJ2-7; D call uncertain. Trimming cost V 0 bases and J 3 bases, with 10 bases left between them. The V gene's germline CDR1 is SGDLS and CDR2 YYNGEE. This CDR3 has 14 residues. As DNA, the CDR3 is TGTGCCAGCAGCGTAGATCCAGGATTCTACGAGCAGTACTTC. Its translation: CASSVDPGFYEQYF.

The chain joins TRBV2 to TRBJ2-1; 7 nucleotides align to TRBD2. Trimming took 2 bases from V and 3 from J; bases not matched to a gene: 4. CDR1 SNHLY and CDR2 FYNNEI come from the germline V gene. The CDR3 loop spans 15 amino acids. The CDR3 sequence is CASSEQRDGYNEQFF. The CDR3 DNA sequence: TGTGCCAGCAGTGAACAGCGGGACGGCTACAATGAGCAGTTCTTC.

The chain carries TRBV21-1 and TRBJ1-2; TRBD1 was called by the table and not checked on the DNA. TRBV21-1 is classified as a pseudogene. The CDR3 spans 17 residues. Here the CDR3 DNA reads TGTGCCAGCAGCAAAGTCTGTGGGACAGGGGGCCCCTATGGCTACACCTTC. Encoded protein: CASSKVCGTGGPYGYTF.